This entry lists 10 T cell receptor beta chains sequenced from one sample in a study of identical twins (dated by TCRdb to the mid-2010s). To prepare the library, 5' RACE was applied. Sequencing was carried out with an Illumina HiSeq 2000. TCRdb redid the processing of the public reads, applying fastp at Q25 and MiXCR, and retained in-frame beta chains. Duplicate CDR3 protein sequences are folded into a single record with the most common DNA and genes. This sample lists about 530,000 distinct CDR3 sequences; 13% to 15% were detected once. Clones ranked in the top ten supply roughly 0.43% of the sample. The sample was also linked to a second study, of yellow fever vaccine responses in identical twins.

Sequencing was performed on CD4+ T cells sorted from blood. The receptors were sampled from a woman younger than 30 in good health.

The chain carries TRBV10-3 and TRBJ2-2; tentatively, D is TRBD1 or TRBD2 (6 bases each). There are 15 residues in the CDR3. V lost 5 bases, J lost 0 bases, and 10 bases lay in between. The V gene's germline CDR1 is ENHRY and CDR2 SYGVKD. In DNA form, the CDR3 reads TGTGCCATCAGTCCGGGGGCCACGAACACCGGGGAGCTGTTTTTT. Translating it yields CAISPGATNTGELFF.

The sample holds a few counts of this clonotype. The CDR3 here is CASRRGVGYQETQYF. The CDR3 bases are TGTGCCAGCCGACGGGGAGTGGGGTACCAAGAGACCCAGTACTTC. The chain carries TRBV6-1 and TRBJ2-5; possible D gene TRBD2, 5 bases. The V end was cut by 8 bases, the J end by 0 bases, with 16 bases between. The CDR3 length is 15 residues. Germline V gives CDR1 MNHNS, CDR2 SASEGT.

The chain couples TRBV11-2 to TRBJ1-3; no firm D call. CDR3 size: 18 residues. The germline V gene encodes CDR1 SGHAT and CDR2 FQNNGV. The V end was cut by 2 bases, the J end by 0 bases, with 17 bases between. The CDR3, as DNA: TGTGCCAGCAGCTTACAATGGCACGTGGACCGCTCTGGAAACACCATATATTTT. It is translated as CASSLQWHVDRSGNTIYF. Full variable domain (missing parts from reference TRBV11-2 and TRBJ1-3): EAGVAQSPRYKIIEKRQSVAFWCNPISGHATLYWYQQILGQGPKLLIQFQNNGVVDDSQLPKDRFSAERLKGVDSTLKIQPAKLEDSAVYLCASSLQWHVDRSGNTIYFGEGSWLTVV.

The table lists this clonotype with a few counts. The rearrangement links TRBV24-1 to TRBJ2-1, with D perhaps matching TRBD1 (6 bases). The germline gives CDR1 KGHDR, CDR2 SFDVKD. This CDR3 has 17 amino acids. The V end lost 6 bases, the J end lost 4 bases, and 21 bases lay between the germline ends. CDR3 residues: CATSNPQPRTEYNEQFF. CDR3 in DNA: TGTGCCACCAGTAACCCCCAACCCCGGACAGAATACAATGAGCAGTTCTTC.

The chain employs TRBV5-1 and TRBJ1-2; D not certain. This CDR3 region has 14 residues. Deletions cut 0 bases from V and 0 bases from J, with 6 bases between. The V gene's germline CDR1 is SGHRS and CDR2 YFSETQ. CDR3 loop: CASSLASPNYGYTF. CDR3 coding DNA: TGCGCCAGCAGCTTGGCTTCCCCTAACTATGGCTACACCTTC.

This clonotype was counted at least ten times. The germline gene is not matched at one end of the junction; a read error may be the cause. The chain is built from TRBV5-1 and TRBJ1-1, with D possibly TRBD1 on 6 matching bases. CDR3 length equals 14 residues. Germline V gene sequence: CDR1 SGHRS, CDR2 YFSETQ. CDR3 sequence (DNA): TGTGCCAGCAGCCTACAGGGCTGGAACACTGAAGCTTTCTTT. Translating gives CASSLQGWNTEAFF.

V usage is TRBV28 and J usage is TRBJ2-1; TRBD2 agrees at 7 bases. Per germline, CDR1 MDHEN and CDR2 SYDVKM. CDR3 length: 15 residues. Germline trimming cut 6 bases from V and 6 bases from J; bases unmatched to any gene: 11. The CDR3 nucleotides are TGTGCCAGCAGACCCCAGTACGTAGCGGGCAATGAGCAGTTCTTC. It encodes CASRPQYVAGNEQFF.

The V call is TRBV20-1, the J call TRBJ1-3, with 9 bases lining up with TRBD1. This CDR3 is 15 amino acids long. The V gene's germline CDR1 is DFQATT and CDR2 SNEGSKA (reference sequence). J lost 4 bases, V lost 3 bases, and 7 bases had no gene match. CDR3 DNA sequence: TGCAGTGCTAGTCTGGGACAGGGCTTCGGAAACACCATATATTTT. Translation: CSASLGQGFGNTIYF.

The V gene is TRBV20-1, the J gene TRBJ2-1; 10 positions match TRBD2. With V trimmed by 1 base and J by 4 bases, 7 bases remained unmatched. Per the germline V gene, CDR1 is DFQATT and CDR2 is SNEGSKA (reference sequence). The CDR3 totals 16 residues. The CDR3 here is CSARAPGTSVYNEQFF. The CDR3 DNA reads as TGCAGTGCTAGAGCTCCCGGGACTAGCGTATACAATGAGCAGTTCTTC.

The chain couples TRBV18 to TRBJ2-1, with 9 bases that match TRBD2. Looked up from germline, CDR1 is KGHSH and CDR2 is LQKENI. The V gene end was trimmed by 4 bases and the J gene end by 3 bases; junction bases not matched to a gene: 16. CDR3 size: 19 residues. In DNA, the CDR3 is TGTGCCAGCTCACGCGACCCTCTCTCAGCGGGAGGTTACTACAATGAGCAGTTCTTC. Translation: CASSRDPLSAGGYYNEQFF.